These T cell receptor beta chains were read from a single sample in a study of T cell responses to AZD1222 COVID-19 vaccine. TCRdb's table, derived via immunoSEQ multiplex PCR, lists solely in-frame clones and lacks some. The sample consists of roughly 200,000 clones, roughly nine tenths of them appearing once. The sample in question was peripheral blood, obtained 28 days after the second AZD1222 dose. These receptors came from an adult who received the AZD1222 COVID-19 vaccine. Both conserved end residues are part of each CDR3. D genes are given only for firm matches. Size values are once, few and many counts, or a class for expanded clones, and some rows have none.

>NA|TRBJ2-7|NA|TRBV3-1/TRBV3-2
TGTGCCAGCAGCCTAGGTCGGGGCGAGCAGTACTTC
CASSLGRGEQYF
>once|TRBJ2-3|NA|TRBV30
TGTGCCTGGTCCTCGGGGAGCCCCGGAGATACGCAGTATTTT
CAWSSGSPGDTQYF
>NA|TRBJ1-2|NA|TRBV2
TGTGCCAGCAGTGTGGACCGTTCCTCTAACTATGGCTACACCTTC
CASSVDRSSNYGYTF
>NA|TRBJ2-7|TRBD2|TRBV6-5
TGTGCCAGCACCCAATGGGGGGGGTCCTACGAGCAGTACTTC
CASTQWGGSYEQYF
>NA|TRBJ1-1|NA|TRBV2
TGTGCCAGCAGTGACCTTTTAAACACTGAAGCTTTCTTT
CASSDLLNTEAFF
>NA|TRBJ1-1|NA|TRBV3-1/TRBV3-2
TGTGCCAGCAGCCAAGATCTGATGGCTGAAGCTTTCTTT
CASSQDLMAEAFF
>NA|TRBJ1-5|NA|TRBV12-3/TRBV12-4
TGTGCCAGCAGTCCCACGAGTATTGAGCCCCAGCATTTT
CASSPTSIEPQHF
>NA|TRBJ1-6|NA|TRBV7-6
TGTGCCAGCAGCTTAGGGGGCTCACCCCTCCACTTT
CASSLGGSPLHF
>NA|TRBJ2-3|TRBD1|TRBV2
TGTGCCAGCACCTGGGACAGGTCCGGGCATACGCAGTATTTT
CASTWDRSGHTQYF
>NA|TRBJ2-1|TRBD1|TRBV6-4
TGTGCCAGCAGTGTCCCGGGACAGGGCTACAATGAGCAGTTCTTC
CASSVPGQGYNEQFF
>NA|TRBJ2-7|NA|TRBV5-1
TGCGCCAGCAGCTACGGAGTCGCCTACGAGCAGTACTTC
CASSYGVAYEQYF
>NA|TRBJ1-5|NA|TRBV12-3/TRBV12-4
TGTGCCAGCAGTTTTGGCGATCAGCCCCAGCATTTT
CASSFGDQPQHF
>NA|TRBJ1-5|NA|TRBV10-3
TGTGCCATCAGGGTCGGAGAGGAGGAGCCCCAGCATTTT
CAIRVGEEEPQHF
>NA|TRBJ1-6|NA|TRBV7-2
TGTGCCAGCAGCCCGAACCGGGACGGATATTCACCCCTCCACTTT
CASSPNRDGYSPLHF
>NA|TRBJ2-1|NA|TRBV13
TGTGCCAGCAGCCCGCGGGGAGGGGGCGTGAGGAATGAGCAGTTCTTC
CASSPRGGGVRNEQFF
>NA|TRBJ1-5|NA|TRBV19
TGTGCCAGTAGTACTAGGGACGGCAATCAGCCCCAGCATTTT
CASSTRDGNQPQHF
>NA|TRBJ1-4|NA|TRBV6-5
TGTGCCAGCGCCCCGAGTACTAATGAAAAACTGTTTTTT
CASAPSTNEKLFF